These T cell receptor beta chains were read from a single sample in a study of T cell responses to AZD1222 COVID-19 vaccine. Generated by immunoSEQ multiplex PCR, the TCRdb table keeps only in-frame clones and is missing some. The sample carries roughly 100,000 clones, 90% recorded once. The material was peripheral blood, obtained 28 days after the second AZD1222 dose. These receptors were collected from an adult who received the AZD1222 COVID-19 vaccine. Each CDR3 is given with its conserved first and last residue. Each record gives: V gene, J gene, CDR3 protein.

TRBV7-9,TRBJ1-2,CASSLDSPRRNGYTF
TRBV5-1,TRBJ1-3,CASSPRETGILSGNTIYF
TRBV2,TRBJ1-5,CASSELNSNQPQHF
TRBV6-5,TRBJ1-5,CASSPDPGGYQPQHF
TRBV7-9,TRBJ1-5,CASSSDRGNQPQHF
TRBV12-3/TRBV12-4,TRBJ2-1,CASSWFNEQFF
TRBV18,TRBJ2-1,CASSPLGGEYNEQFF
TRBV3-1/TRBV3-2,TRBJ1-1,CASSQDIAGARWDTEAFF
TRBV3-1/TRBV3-2,TRBJ1-2,CASSQDRGRTGYTF
TRBV5-6,TRBJ1-5,CASSLLAQPQHF
TRBV10-3,TRBJ2-3,CATRPQGYYSTDTQYF
TRBV6-2/TRBV6-3,TRBJ1-6,CASSKLDGSASPLHF
TRBV29-1,TRBJ2-7,CSVQTAYYEQYF
TRBV5-1,TRBJ2-2,CASTQDGNTGELFF
TRBV6-4,TRBJ1-2,CASSDSGGYGYTF
TRBV6-5,TRBJ1-2,CASSYSGEGYTF
TRBV18,TRBJ2-2,CASSRGGGLNTGELFF